This entry lists 26 T cell receptor beta chains sequenced from one sample in a study of CD8 T cells in Susac syndrome. RNA in amounts of roughly 0.5 to 1 ug was reverse transcribed with random hexamers. TCRdb reprocessed the immunoSEQ multiplex PCR reads via MiXCR and lists one record per CDR3 protein. The sample has some 260,000 distinct CDR3 sequences, roughly 81% seen once. Sequenced input: CD8+ T cells from PBMCs. These receptors came from a human donor with multiple sclerosis.

This chain joins TRBV6-5 and TRBJ2-7; no clear D. Trimming pared 0 bases from V and 1 base from J, leaving 13 bases between. Germline V lookup: CDR1 MNHEY, CDR2 SVGAGI. The CDR3 sequence is 16 residues long. CDR3 nucleotides: TGTGCCAGCAGTTACTCGAACGGAGAAAAATCCTACGAGCAGTACTTC. Translated, it gives CASSYSNGEKSYEQYF.

V usage is TRBV20-1 and J usage is TRBJ2-2; 9 bases fit TRBD1. The germline V gene encodes CDR1 DFQATT and CDR2 SNEGSKA (reference sequence). V shed 2 bases, J shed 4 bases, and the junction held 5 bases outside the gene matches. The CDR3 loop spans 15 amino acids. CDR3 nucleotide sequence: TGCAGTGCTAGAAATACAGGGGGCGTCACCGGGGAGCTGTTTTTT. Amino acids: CSARNTGGVTGELFF.

The table lists this clonotype with a count of one. This chain links TRBV27 with TRBJ1-6, with D perhaps TRBD1 (5 bases). Germline CDR1 MNHEY, CDR2 SMNVEV (reference sequence). The length of the CDR3 is 13 residues. V was pared by 4 bases and J by 10 bases, with 11 bases between. This CDR3 is CASSWGEKSPLHF. DNA of the CDR3: TGTGCCAGCAGTTGGGGGGAGAAATCACCCCTCCACTTT.

V usage is TRBV27 and J usage is TRBJ2-3, with 7 bases aligning to TRBD2. V lost 6 bases to trimming and J lost 2 bases; unmatched junction nucleotides: 8. This CDR3 spans 15 amino acids. CDR1 MNHEY and CDR2 SMNVEV come from the germline V gene (reference sequence). The CDR3 DNA is TGTGCCAGCAGCCAAGGCGGGGGATACACAGATACGCAGTATTTT. Translation: CASSQGGGYTDTQYF.

The rearrangement uses TRBV28 and TRBJ2-7; 7 nucleotides align to TRBD1. The V gene's germline CDR1 is MDHEN and CDR2 SYDVKM. The junction had 12 bases not matched to a gene; V was cut back by 4 bases and J by 3 bases. The CDR3 runs to 16 residues. This chain's CDR3 is CASSSPFDREFYEQYF. CDR3 nucleotide sequence: TGTGCCAGCAGTTCCCCATTCGACAGGGAATTCTACGAGCAGTACTTC.

The CDR3 DNA reads TGTGCCAGCAGCTTGACCTTCGACAGGGAGGGCTCCTACAATGAGCAGTTCTTC. Its protein is CASSLTFDREGSYNEQFF. The J gene is TRBJ2-1, the V gene TRBV7-9, with D perhaps given as TRBD1 or TRBD2 (7 bases each). This CDR3 is built from 18 residues. Germline values: CDR1 SEHNR, CDR2 FQNEAQ (reference sequence). V was clipped by 3 bases and J by 0 bases, with 18 bases between them. Based on the CDR3 plus reference TRBV7-9 and TRBJ2-1, the full variable domain is DTGVSQNPRHKITKRGQNVTFRCDPISEHNRLYWYRQTLGQGPEFLTYFQNEAQLEKSRLLSDRFSAERPKGSFSTLEIQRTEQGDSAMYLCASSLTFDREGSYNEQFFGPGTRLTVL.

The J gene is TRBJ1-5, the V gene TRBV27; D unresolved. V was trimmed by 5 bases and J by 2 bases, leaving 7 bases between them. This CDR3 spans 13 amino acids. CDR1 MNHEY and CDR2 SMNVEV come from the germline V gene (reference sequence). CDR3 residues: CASSGKGNQPQHF. CDR3 coding DNA: TGTGCCAGCAGTGGGAAGGGCAATCAGCCCCAGCATTTT.

On this clonotype itself: Compared with germline, one end of the junction differs, possibly owing to a read error. The rearrangement uses TRBV28 and TRBJ1-1; D might be TRBD1 (5 bases). Germline V CDR1 and CDR2: MDHEN, SYDVKM. The CDR3 runs to 14 residues. The CDR3 protein is CASSLGGSAYEAFF. The CDR3 coding sequence is TGTGCCAGCAGTTTAGGGGGTTCAGCCTATGAAGCTTTTTTT. Full variable domain (rest looked up from reference TRBV28 and TRBJ1-1): DVKVTQSSRYLVKRTGEKVFLECVQDMDHENMFWYRQDPGLGLRLIYFSYDVKMKEKGDIPEGYSVSREKKERFSLILESASTNQTSMYLCASSLGGSAYEAFFGQGTRLTVV.

The J gene is TRBJ2-7, the V gene TRBV12-3 or TRBV12-4, with no clear D. This CDR3 is 14 amino acids long. The V and J ends lost 3 bases and 0 bases respectively, with 9 bases between them. CDR3 protein: CASSFGGTSYEQYF. Written as DNA, the CDR3 is TGTGCCAGCAGTTTCGGCGGAACCTCCTACGAGCAGTACTTC.

The chain uses TRBV9 and TRBJ2-1, with 12 nucleotides matching TRBD2. The V gene's germline CDR1 is SGDLS and CDR2 YYNGEE. This CDR3 region has 14 residues. Trimming removed 3 bases from V and 9 bases from J; junction bases left unmatched: 4. Here the CDR3 DNA reads TGTGCCAGCAGCGGGACTAGCGGGATGGTTGAGCAGTTCTTC. Amino acids: CASSGTSGMVEQFF.

This chain connects TRBV28 to TRBJ2-5, with TRBD2 matching 7 bases. The length of the CDR3 is 15 residues. From germline, CDR1 is MDHEN and CDR2 SYDVKM. The J segment lost 7 bases and the V segment lost 2 bases, leaving 10 bases of the junction unmatched. The CDR3 is CASSLEWGGTRTQYF. Written as DNA, the CDR3 is TGTGCCAGCAGTTTAGAGTGGGGGGGTACACGGACCCAGTACTTC. The complete variable domain, with remaining parts taken from reference TRBV28 and TRBJ2-5, reads DVKVTQSSRYLVKRTGEKVFLECVQDMDHENMFWYRQDPGLGLRLIYFSYDVKMKEKGDIPEGYSVSREKKERFSLILESASTNQTSMYLCASSLEWGGTRTQYFGPGTRLLVL.

The chain couples TRBV5-6 to TRBJ1-5, with 9 bases matching TRBD1. Trimming cost V 3 bases and J 2 bases; bases outside gene matches: 6. The CDR3 runs 16 residues. Looked up from germline, CDR1 is SGHDT and CDR2 is YYEEEE. In DNA form, the CDR3 reads TGTGCCAGCAGCTGGGACAGGGAGTGGGGCAATCAGCCCCAGCATTTT. This gives the protein CASSWDREWGNQPQHF.

The chain is built from TRBV12-3 or TRBV12-4 and TRBJ2-7, with 16 bases that match TRBD2. This CDR3 region has 20 residues. V lost 2 bases to trimming and J lost 4 bases; unmatched junction nucleotides: 14. The CDR3 loop is CASSLFGRDGTSGREYEQYF. CDR3 sequence (DNA): TGTGCCAGCAGTTTATTCGGTCGCGACGGGACTAGCGGGAGGGAGTACGAGCAGTACTTC.

The chain recombines TRBV27 with TRBJ1-2; D unclear. V was trimmed by 5 bases and J by 1 base, leaving 11 bases between them. Germline lookup yields CDR1 MNHEY and CDR2 SMNVEV (reference sequence). The CDR3 contains 14 residues. The CDR3 reads CASSPTFDNYGYTF. As DNA, the CDR3 is TGTGCCAGCAGTCCGACCTTTGATAACTATGGCTACACCTTC.

The chain has TRBV19 and TRBJ1-1; D perhaps matches TRBD1 (5 bases). The CDR3 extends over 16 amino acids. Germline V gene sequence: CDR1 LNHDA, CDR2 SQIVND (reference sequence). Trimming stripped 5 bases from V and 0 bases from J, with 16 bases between. The CDR3 DNA sequence: TGTGCCAGTAGTTACACTCGACAGATGATGAACACTGAAGCTTTCTTT. It is translated as CASSYTRQMMNTEAFF.

The rearrangement links TRBV19 to TRBJ2-7, with TRBD1 identical over 8 bases. V dropped 6 bases and J dropped 3; count of bases not matched to a gene: 7. The germline gives CDR1 LNHDA, CDR2 SQIVND (reference sequence). The CDR3 consists of 14 residues. Here the CDR3 DNA reads TGTGCCAGTAGCGCCGGGACAGGAGTCTACGAGCAGTACTTC. It encodes CASSAGTGVYEQYF.

The chain employs TRBV12-5 and TRBJ1-5; 7 nucleotides match TRBD1. The CDR3 length is 15 residues. Per the germline V gene, CDR1 is LGHNT and CDR2 is FRNRAP. V dropped 0 bases and J dropped 4; count of bases not matched to a gene: 3. This CDR3 is CASGLVQGTNQPQHF. The CDR3, as DNA: TGTGCTAGTGGTTTGGTACAGGGGACTAATCAGCCCCAGCATTTT.

This clonotype was found once. This sequence joins TRBV30 and TRBJ2-1; D not certain. The ends were cut back, 3 bases at V and 0 bases at J, with 9 bases in the middle. This CDR3 has 14 amino acids. The germline V gene encodes CDR1 GTSNPN and CDR2 SVGIG (reference sequence). The CDR3 region has the DNA TGTGCCTGGAGAAGTCCGAGCTCCTACAATGAGCAGTTCTTC. This translates into CAWRSPSSYNEQFF.

The V gene is TRBV7-9, the J gene TRBJ2-1; 11 positions match TRBD2. CDR1 is SEHNR and CDR2 is FQNEAQ in the germline V gene (reference sequence). V dropped 8 bases and J dropped 4; count of bases not matched to a gene: 7. The CDR3 totals 15 residues. Here the CDR3 DNA reads TGTGCCAGCCGCGAAATAGCGGGAGGGTACAATGAGCAGTTCTTC. Protein sequence: CASREIAGGYNEQFF.

In DNA, the CDR3 is TGCAGTGCTAGGGGGTGGCTAGTTAAAGATACGCAGTATTTT. Translation: CSARGWLVKDTQYF. The rearrangement joins TRBV20-1 to TRBJ2-3; no firm D call. CDR3 length: 14 amino acids. V shed 3 bases and J shed 5 bases, with 15 bases lying between them. Germline assignment: CDR1 DFQATT and CDR2 SNEGSKA (reference sequence).

This chain connects TRBV13 to TRBJ1-4; 8 nucleotides agree with TRBD1. In germline, CDR1 is PRHDT, CDR2 FYEKMQ (reference sequence). V shed 6 bases and J 8 bases; nucleotides not matched to a gene: 5. CDR3 length: 13 amino acids. Here the CDR3 reads CASSTGQGEKLFF. The DNA of the CDR3 is TGTGCCAGCAGTACTGGACAGGGAGAAAAACTGTTTTTT.

The genes are TRBV7-9 and TRBJ2-7, with a weak D call TRBD1 (6 bases). V was clipped by 5 bases and J by 2 bases, with 16 bases between them. Germline V gene data show CDR1 as SEHNR and CDR2 as FQNEAQ (reference sequence). The length of the CDR3 is 15 residues. The CDR3 nucleotides read TGTGCCAGCAGCAGTGGCCGGGACAAAGCCTACGAGCAGTACTTC. Its protein is CASSSGRDKAYEQYF.

This clonotype was seen just once. The chain couples TRBV28 to TRBJ2-3; no definite D call. The CDR3 has 13 residues. Germline lookup yields CDR1 MDHEN and CDR2 SYDVKM. Deletions cut 2 bases from V and 6 bases from J, with 9 bases between. CDR3 sequence: CASSLTVSDTQYF. CDR3 DNA: TGTGCCAGCAGTTTAACAGTCTCGGATACGCAGTATTTT.

The chain employs TRBV2 and TRBJ2-4; 9 nucleotides match TRBD2. In germline, CDR1 is SNHLY, CDR2 FYNNEI. After removal of 11 bases from V and 7 bases from J, the junction contained 9 bases not matched to a gene. CDR3 length: 13 amino acids. In DNA, the CDR3 is TGTGCCGGGGTAGCGGGAGTCGATAACATTCAGTACTTC. Residues: CAGVAGVDNIQYF.

The rearrangement joins TRBV7-8 to TRBJ2-3; no clear D gene. This CDR3 has 14 residues. Germline CDR1 is SGHVS and CDR2 is FQNEAQ. V was shortened by 8 bases and J by 1 base, with 13 bases between the two germline ends. The CDR3 loop is CASLTASRTDTQYF. CDR3 bases: TGTGCCAGCCTCACGGCTTCTCGCACAGATACGCAGTATTTT.

For the CDR3, the DNA is TGTGCCGGCCGGGGGCTAGCGGGAGAGCAGTACTTC. The encoded protein is CAGRGLAGEQYF. The chain employs TRBV7-9 and TRBJ2-7; 9 bases are a match to TRBD2. After removal of 11 bases from V and 7 bases from J, the junction contained 9 bases not matched to a gene. CDR3 length: 12 residues. Germline CDR1 SEHNR, CDR2 FQNEAQ (reference sequence).